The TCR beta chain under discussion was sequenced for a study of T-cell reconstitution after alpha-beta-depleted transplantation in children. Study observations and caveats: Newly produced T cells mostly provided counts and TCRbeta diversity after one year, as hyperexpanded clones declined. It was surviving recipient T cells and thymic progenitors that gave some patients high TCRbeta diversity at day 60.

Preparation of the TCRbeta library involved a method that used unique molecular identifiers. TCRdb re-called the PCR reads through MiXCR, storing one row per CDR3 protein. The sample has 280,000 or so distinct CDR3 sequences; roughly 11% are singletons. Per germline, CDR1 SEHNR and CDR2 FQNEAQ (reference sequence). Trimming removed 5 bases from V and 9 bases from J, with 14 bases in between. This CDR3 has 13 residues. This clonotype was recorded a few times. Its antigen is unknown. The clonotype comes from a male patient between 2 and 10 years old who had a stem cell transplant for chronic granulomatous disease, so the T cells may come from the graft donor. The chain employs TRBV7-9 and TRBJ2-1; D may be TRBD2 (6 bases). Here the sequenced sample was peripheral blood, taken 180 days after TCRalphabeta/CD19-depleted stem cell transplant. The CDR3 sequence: CASSPGRGSEQFF. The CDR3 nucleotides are TGTGCCAGCAGCCCCGGACGGGGGAGTGAGCAGTTCTTC.